Below are 17 T cell receptor beta chains sequenced from a single sample in a study of human T cells and chemical hapten exposure. The time point: patch test 2, 6 weeks after DPC sensitization. Treatment indicated: therapeutic diphenylcyclopropenone sensitization with weekly scalp DPC. MiXCR, run by TCRdb on the RACE reads, gives a single entry per CDR3 protein. This sample yields just over 350,000 distinct CDR3 sequences, of which about 6.3% are seen a single time; around 5.8% belongs to the top ten. Sequencing used whole blood, obtained in connection with sensitization to the hapten diphenylcyclopropenone (DPC). All receptors derive from a young woman with alopecia areata. Some clones in this sample may be carry-over from other donors' samples.

This clonotype was detected only a few times. The chain is built from TRBV28 and TRBJ2-7; 11 bases align to TRBD2. Per germline, CDR1 MDHEN and CDR2 SYDVKM. The trim removed 1 base at V and 4 bases at J, leaving 6 bases unmatched. CDR3 size: 16 residues. CDR3 residues: CASSLYLTSGNYEQYF. Here the CDR3 DNA reads TGTGCCAGCAGTTTATACCTGACTAGCGGGAATTACGAGCAGTACTTC.

The V call is TRBV20-1, the J call TRBJ1-2; tentatively, D is TRBD1 (5 bases). CDR1 is DFQATT, CDR2 SNEGSKA, per germline (reference sequence). This CDR3 region has 13 residues. Trimming took 3 bases from V and 4 from J, leaving 12 bases between them. CDR3 amino acids: CSASVNRIYGYTF. The CDR3 DNA sequence: TGCAGTGCTAGCGTTAACAGGATCTATGGCTACACCTTC.

At least ten counts were recorded for this clonotype. The chain uses TRBV24-1 and TRBJ1-1, with D unclear. The V end lost 0 bases, the J end lost 8 bases, and 9 bases lay between the germline ends. Germline V gene lookup returns CDR1 KGHDR and CDR2 SFDVKD. The CDR3 is 13 residues long. CDR3 sequence reads: CATSDLSGLEAFF. The CDR3 DNA reads as TGTGCCACCAGTGATTTGAGCGGATTGGAAGCTTTCTTT.

This clonotype showed up many times. The chain uses TRBV3-1 and TRBJ1-2; no clear D. Germline V gene sequence: CDR1 LGHDT, CDR2 YNNKEL (reference sequence). The CDR3 extends over 18 amino acids. The germline V and J ends were trimmed by 1 base and 0 bases, with 18 bases remaining between them. The CDR3 loop reads CASSQAGVRVASNYGYTF. CDR3 sequence (DNA): TGTGCCAGCAGCCAAGCCGGGGTCCGAGTCGCGTCTAACTATGGCTACACCTTC.

This clonotype has a handful of counts. The genes are TRBV7-8 and TRBJ1-5, with 7 bases fitting TRBD1. The V and J ends lost 5 bases and 6 bases, in that order; junction bases with no gene match: 7. Germline-derived CDR1 and CDR2 are SGHVS and FQNEAQ. CDR3 length: 14 amino acids. This CDR3 is CASSPTGDRQPQHF. The CDR3 bases are TGTGCCAGCAGCCCCACAGGGGATCGTCAGCCCCAGCATTTT.

This clonotype was picked up a small number of times. The chain employs TRBV4-3 and TRBJ2-3, with D possibly being TRBD1 or TRBD2 (5 bases each). Trimming stripped 4 bases from V and 0 bases from J, with 11 bases between. CDR1 and CDR2 (germline): LGHNA, YSLEER. The CDR3 totals 15 residues. The CDR3 coding sequence is TGCGCCAGCAGCCGGGGGTCCGCTAGCACAGATACGCAGTATTTT. Its translation: CASSRGSASTDTQYF.

This clonotype was recorded at least ten times. The chain couples TRBV7-3 to TRBJ1-2, with no clear D. CDR3 length equals 14 residues. V was cut by 2 bases and J by 2 bases, with 9 bases left in between. The germline V gene has CDR1 SGHTA and CDR2 FQGTGA. The CDR3 coding sequence is TGTGCCAGCAGCTTACTTCCCGGCAACTATGGCTACACCTTC. This encodes CASSLLPGNYGYTF.

This clonotype turned up a few times. This sequence joins TRBV7-9 and TRBJ1-5; D not resolved. There are 15 residues in the CDR3. Between the trimmed V and J ends, which lost 2 bases and 7 bases, there was a span of 15 bases. The V gene's germline CDR1 is SEHNR and CDR2 FQNEAQ (reference sequence). The CDR3 spells CASSLFVGANQPQHF. Here the CDR3 DNA reads TGTGCCAGCAGCTTATTTGTCGGAGCGAACCAGCCCCAGCATTTT.

This chain connects TRBV3-1 to TRBJ1-1, with 8 bases matching TRBD1. CDR3 length: 14 residues. Trimming cost V 2 bases and J 5 bases; bases outside gene matches: 4. Germline CDR1 reads LGHDT; CDR2 reads YNNKEL (reference sequence). The CDR3 DNA is TGTGCCAGCAGCCAAATGCAGGGGGCGACTGAAGCTTTCTTT. Translating it yields CASSQMQGATEAFF.

The table lists this clonotype with a few counts. The chain uses TRBV3-1 and TRBJ2-4, with 8 bases that match TRBD1. V dropped 6 bases and J dropped 3; count of bases not matched to a gene: 16. Per germline, CDR1 LGHDT and CDR2 YNNKEL (reference sequence). The CDR3 length is 18 residues. The CDR3 DNA is TGTGCCAGCAGGGCCAACTGGGGGACAGGTAATATCAAAAACATTCAGTACTTC. Protein sequence: CASRANWGTGNIKNIQYF.

In its sample, this clonotype was seen a few times. This chain links TRBV6-6 with TRBJ2-7, with 7 bases that match TRBD1. The CDR3 runs to 15 residues. Germline V gene sequence: CDR1 MNHNY, CDR2 SVGAGI (reference sequence). V lost 2 bases to trimming and J lost 3 bases; unmatched junction nucleotides: 7. The CDR3 protein is CASSYKHGQDYEQYF. In nucleotides, the CDR3 is TGTGCCAGCAGTTACAAACATGGACAGGACTACGAGCAGTACTTC.

This rearrangement joins TRBV20-1 to TRBJ2-1; 7 nucleotides line up with TRBD2. Germline V lookup: CDR1 DFQATT, CDR2 SNEGSKA (reference sequence). The junction had 14 bases not matched to a gene; V was cut back by 5 bases and J by 4 bases. This CDR3 spans 16 amino acids. Written as DNA, the CDR3 is TGCAGTGCTTCCAGCGGGGCCTCGACTTCATACAATGAGCAGTTCTTC. This codes for CSASSGASTSYNEQFF.

There are a few counts of this clonotype. The chain has TRBV7-2 and TRBJ2-7, with TRBD2 as a possible D gene (6 bases). This CDR3 has 14 residues. V lost 3 bases, J lost 6 bases, and 15 bases lay in between. The germline V gene encodes CDR1 SGHTA and CDR2 FQGNSA. This CDR3 is CASSLLVGGGEQYF. The CDR3 DNA reads TGTGCCAGCAGCTTGCTCGTCGGGGGAGGCGAGCAGTACTTC.

This clonotype has ten or more counts. The gene calls are TRBV29-1 and TRBJ1-4; D gene uncertain. The V and J ends lost 6 bases and 8 bases respectively, with 10 bases between them. Germline V gene lookup returns CDR1 SQVTM and CDR2 ANQGSEA. The CDR3 is made up of 11 amino acids. CDR3 residues: CSVYLGEKLFF. Written as DNA, the CDR3 is TGCAGCGTGTACCTTGGGGAAAAACTGTTTTTT.

This chain connects TRBV5-1 to TRBJ2-6; D is undetermined. The V end was cut by 0 bases, the J end by 0 bases, with 7 bases between. The germline gives CDR1 SGHRS, CDR2 YFSETQ. This CDR3 is 16 amino acids long. The CDR3, as DNA: TGCGCCAGCAGCTTGGGTTCCGTCTCTGGGGCCAACGTCCTGACTTTC. It codes for CASSLGSVSGANVLTF.

This clonotype was recorded at least ten times. The V call is TRBV15, the J call TRBJ1-1, with 8 bases matching TRBD1. Losses at the gene ends were 10 bases for V and 1 base for J; bases not matched to a gene: 5. CDR3 length: 13 amino acids. The V gene's germline CDR1 is LNHNV and CDR2 YYDKDF (reference sequence). The CDR3 is CASAGTGNTEAFF. The CDR3 DNA follows: TGTGCCAGCGCCGGGACAGGGAACACTGAAGCTTTCTTT.

This clonotype has more than one count but fewer than ten. V usage is TRBV29-1 and J usage is TRBJ2-3; no clear D. CDR1 and CDR2 from the germline V gene are SQVTM and ANQGSEA. Trimming took 2 bases from V and 0 from J, leaving 9 bases between them. CDR3 length: 14 residues. CDR3 nucleotides: TGCAGCGTTGAACTCGGGTCGAGCACAGATACGCAGTATTTT. As protein: CSVELGSSTDTQYF.